This T cell receptor beta chain came from a study of T cells after posttransplantation cyclophosphamide. This CDR3 spans 15 amino acids. Germline loops: CDR1 SGHTA, CDR2 FQGNSA. V was cut by 5 bases and J by 2 bases, with 15 bases left in between. This clone was recorded once. Clones were read by immunoSEQ multiplex PCR, and TCRdb kept only the in-frame ones, dropping some. The sample consists of about 50,000 clones, roughly 94% of them appearing once. Source material: PBMCs. V usage is TRBV7-2 and J usage is TRBJ2-5; possibly TRBD2 for D (7 bases). This clonotype was obtained from a woman aged 30 to 39 in good health and a related stem cell transplant donor. CDR3 region: CASSRPGGEQETQYF. The CDR3 nucleotides read TGTGCCAGCAGCCGACCGGGGGGCGAGCAAGAGACCCAGTACTTC.